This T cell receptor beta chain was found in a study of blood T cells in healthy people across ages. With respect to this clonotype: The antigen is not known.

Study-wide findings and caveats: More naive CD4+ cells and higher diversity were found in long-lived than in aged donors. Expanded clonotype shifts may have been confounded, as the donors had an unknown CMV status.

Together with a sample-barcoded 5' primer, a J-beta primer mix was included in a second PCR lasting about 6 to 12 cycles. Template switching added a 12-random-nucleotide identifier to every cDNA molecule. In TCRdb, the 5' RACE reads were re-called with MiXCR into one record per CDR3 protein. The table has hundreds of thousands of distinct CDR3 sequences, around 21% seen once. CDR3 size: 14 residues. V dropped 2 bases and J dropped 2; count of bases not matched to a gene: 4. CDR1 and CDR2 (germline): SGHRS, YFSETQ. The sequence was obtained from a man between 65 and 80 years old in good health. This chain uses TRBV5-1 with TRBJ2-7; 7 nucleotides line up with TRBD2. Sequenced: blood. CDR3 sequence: CASSFGGSPYEQYF. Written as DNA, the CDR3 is TGCGCCAGCAGCTTTGGCGGGAGTCCCTACGAGCAGTACTTC.